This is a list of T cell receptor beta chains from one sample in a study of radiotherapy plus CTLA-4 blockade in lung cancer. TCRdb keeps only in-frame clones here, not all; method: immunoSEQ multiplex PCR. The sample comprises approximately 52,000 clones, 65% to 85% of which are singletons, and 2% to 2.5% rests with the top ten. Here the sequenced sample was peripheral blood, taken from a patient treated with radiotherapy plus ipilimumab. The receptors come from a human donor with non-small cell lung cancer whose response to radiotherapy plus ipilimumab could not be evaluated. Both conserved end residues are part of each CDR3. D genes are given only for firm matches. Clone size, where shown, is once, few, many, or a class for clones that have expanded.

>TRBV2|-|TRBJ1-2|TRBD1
TGTGCCAGCAGTGAACAGGGGGCCGGCTATGGCTACACCTTC
CASSEQGAGYGYTF
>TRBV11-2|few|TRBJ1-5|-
TGTGCCAGCAGCTTAGGACAGGATAATCAGCCCCAGCATTTT
CASSLGQDNQPQHF
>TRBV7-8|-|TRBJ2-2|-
TGTGCCAGCCTAATCTCGTCCCCCGGGACCGGGGAGCTGTTTTTT
CASLISSPGTGELFF
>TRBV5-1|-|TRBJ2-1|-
TGCGCCAGCAGCCCCGGGATAGACAATGAGCAGTTCTTC
CASSPGIDNEQFF
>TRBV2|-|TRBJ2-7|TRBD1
TGTGCCAGCAGGGGACAGGGGGGATCCTACGAGCAGTACTTC
CASRGQGGSYEQYF
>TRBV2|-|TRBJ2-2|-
TGTGCCAGCACCGGACAGGGAGGGTTTGGGGAGCTGTTTTTT
CASTGQGGFGELFF
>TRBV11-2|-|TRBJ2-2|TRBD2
TGTGCCAGCAGCTCCAGACAGCGGGGGATAACCGGGGAGCTGTTTTTT
CASSSRQRGITGELFF
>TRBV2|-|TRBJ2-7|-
TGTGCCAGCAGTCCTTACTACGAGCAGTACTTC
CASSPYYEQYF
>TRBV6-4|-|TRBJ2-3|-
TGTGCCAGCAGTAGACAGCCACAGGGATATTCGGATACGCAGTATTTT
CASSRQPQGYSDTQYF
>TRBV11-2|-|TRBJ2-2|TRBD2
TGTGCCAGCAGCTTAGTTCTAGCGGGAGGGACCGGGGAGCTGTTTTTT
CASSLVLAGGTGELFF
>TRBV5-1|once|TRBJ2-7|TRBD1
TGCGCCAGCAGCTTGAGGTGGATGGGACAGGGTATAAACGAGCAGTACTTC
CASSLRWMGQGINEQYF
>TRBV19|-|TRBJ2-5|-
TGTGCCAGTAGTATGATAGCGACCCAAGAGACCCAGTACTTC
CASSMIATQETQYF
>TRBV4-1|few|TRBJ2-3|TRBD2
TGCGCCAGCAGCCAAGGGGGAGCGGGAGGGGGCACAGATACGCAGTATTTT
CASSQGGAGGGTDTQYF
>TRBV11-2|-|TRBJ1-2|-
TGTGCCAGCAGCCAGAACAGGGAGCTTTATGGCTACACCTTC
CASSQNRELYGYTF
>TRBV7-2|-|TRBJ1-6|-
TGTGCCAGCAGCTTAATTAACAGCCCAAATAATTCACCCCTCCACTTT
CASSLINSPNNSPLHF
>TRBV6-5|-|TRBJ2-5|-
TGTGCCAGCAGTTCCCGACAGGCGGGGACCCAGTACTTC
CASSSRQAGTQYF
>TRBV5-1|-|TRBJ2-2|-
TGCGCCAACAGCTTGGAGCCGAACACCGGGGAGCTGTTTTTT
CANSLEPNTGELFF
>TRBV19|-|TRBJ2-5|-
TGTGCCAGTAGTATCCGAAGAGGGATGCAGACCCAGTACTTC
CASSIRRGMQTQYF
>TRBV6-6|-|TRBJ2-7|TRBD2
TGTGCCAGCAACCAAATTGGGGGGACTAGCTCCTACGAGCAGTACTTC
CASNQIGGTSSYEQYF
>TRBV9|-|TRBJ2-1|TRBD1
TGTGCCAGCAGCGTCCAAACCGGGACAGGGGGTTACAATGAGCAGTTCTTC
CASSVQTGTGGYNEQFF
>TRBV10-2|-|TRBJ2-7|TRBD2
TGCGCCAGCAGTGAGCTGGCGGGGGGGCTGGCCGAGCAGTACTTC
CASSELAGGLAEQYF
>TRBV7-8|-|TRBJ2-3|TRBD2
TGTGCCAGCAGCTTAAAGCGGGGAGGGAGCACAGATACGCAGTATTTT
CASSLKRGGSTDTQYF
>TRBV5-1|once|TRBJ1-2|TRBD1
TGCGCCAGCAGCTTGTTAGGGGGCTGGGATGGCTACACCTTC
CASSLLGGWDGYTF
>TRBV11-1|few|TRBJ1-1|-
TGTGCCAGCAGCTTTTCCCGCCAGGGGTCGGGCACTGAAGCTTTCTTT
CASSFSRQGSGTEAFF
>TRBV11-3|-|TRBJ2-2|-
TGTGCCAGCAGCTCATCCACAGGGAACACCGGGGAGCTGTTTTTT
CASSSSTGNTGELFF
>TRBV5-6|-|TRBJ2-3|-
TGTGCCAGCAGCGCGTTAGATACGCAGTATTTT
CASSALDTQYF
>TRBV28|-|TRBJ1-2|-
TGTGCCTGGGGGGAGAACTATGGCTACACCTTC
CAWGENYGYTF
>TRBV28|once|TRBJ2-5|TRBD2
TGTGCCAGCAGTTTAGTGTCTAGCGGGAGGGCCACGGAGGAGACCCAGTACTTC
CASSLVSSGRATEETQYF
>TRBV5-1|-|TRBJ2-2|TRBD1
TGCGCCAGCAGCTTGAGGGGCCAGACAGGGGTCAACACCGGGGAGCTGTTTTTT
CASSLRGQTGVNTGELFF
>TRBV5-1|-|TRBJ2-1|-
TGCGCCAGCAGCTTGACGAGGGGAGGATCCTACAATGAGCAGTTCTTC
CASSLTRGGSYNEQFF
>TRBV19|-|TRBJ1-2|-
TGTGCCAGTAGTTGGAGGGACGGGACTAACTATGGCTACACCTTC
CASSWRDGTNYGYTF
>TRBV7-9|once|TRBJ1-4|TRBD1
TGTGCCAGCAGTCAAACAGGGGTTGAAAAACTGTTTTTT
CASSQTGVEKLFF
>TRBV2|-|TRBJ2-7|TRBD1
TGTGCCAGCAGAGTCGGGACAGGGCCTGCCTACGAGCAGTACTTC
CASRVGTGPAYEQYF
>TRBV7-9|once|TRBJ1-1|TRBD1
TGTGCCAGCAGCCTCGGACAGGGTCCAGCTTTCTTT
CASSLGQGPAFF
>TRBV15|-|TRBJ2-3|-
TGTGCCACCAGCCGGTCCACAGATACGCAGTATTTT
CATSRSTDTQYF
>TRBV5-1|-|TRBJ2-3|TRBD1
TGCGCCAGCAGGTCCGGGACAGGCACAGATACGCAGTATTTT
CASRSGTGTDTQYF
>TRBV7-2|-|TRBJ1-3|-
TGTGCCAGCAGCTTATCAGGGGTTGCTGGAAACACCATATATTTT
CASSLSGVAGNTIYF
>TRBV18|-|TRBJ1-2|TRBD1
TGTGCCAGCTCACCACTAGACAGGGGGCAGAATGGCTACACCTTC
CASSPLDRGQNGYTF
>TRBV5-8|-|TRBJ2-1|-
TGTGCCAGCAGCTTGTGGTCGGCAGGGCACAATGAGCAGTTCTTC
CASSLWSAGHNEQFF
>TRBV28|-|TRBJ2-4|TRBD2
TGTGCCAGCAGTTTCCCCAGCGGGGGGGCCGCCAAAAACATTCAGTACTTC
CASSFPSGGAAKNIQYF
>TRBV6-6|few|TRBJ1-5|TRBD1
TGTGCCAGCAGTTGGACAGGGGGCCAGCCCCAGCATTTT
CASSWTGGQPQHF
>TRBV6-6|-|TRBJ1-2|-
TGTGCCAGCAGTTCCCAGGGGTTGCGGGGCTACACCTTC
CASSSQGLRGYTF
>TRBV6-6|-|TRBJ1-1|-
TGTGCCAGCAGTTACGGGGGACTCAGTGGAGCTTTCTTT
CASSYGGLSGAFF
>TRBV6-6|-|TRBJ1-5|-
TGTGCCAGCAGTTCGGGTGGCCAGCCCCAGCATTTT
CASSSGGQPQHF
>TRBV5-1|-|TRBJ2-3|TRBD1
TGCGCCAGCAGCAACAACGGGGGACAGGGGGCAGATACGCAGTATTTT
CASSNNGGQGADTQYF
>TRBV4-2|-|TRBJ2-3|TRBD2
TGTGCCAGCAGCCCTTACTGGCGGGGGACCACAGATACGCAGTATTTT
CASSPYWRGTTDTQYF
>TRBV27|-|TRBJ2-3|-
TGTGCCAGCAGTTTATGGAGCCAGGGGGGTACAGATACGCAGTATTTT
CASSLWSQGGTDTQYF
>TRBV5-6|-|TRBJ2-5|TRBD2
TGTGCCAGCAGCCCGGGACTAGCAGAAGAGACCCAGTACTTC
CASSPGLAEETQYF
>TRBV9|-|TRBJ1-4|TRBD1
TGTGCCAGCAGCACTCCCGGGACAGGGGGTGAAAAACTGTTTTTT
CASSTPGTGGEKLFF
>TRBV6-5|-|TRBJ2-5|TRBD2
TGTGCCACAGGGAGGGAGGTACAGTACTTC
CATGREVQYF
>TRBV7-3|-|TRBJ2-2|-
TGTGCCAGCAGCTTCGGGGCCGGGGAGCTGTTTTTT
CASSFGAGELFF
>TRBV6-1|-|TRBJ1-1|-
TGTGCCAGCAGTGGGGGAGGGTATCTGAACACTGAAGCTTTCTTT
CASSGGGYLNTEAFF
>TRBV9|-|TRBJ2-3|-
TGTGCCAGCAGCCCCCCGGGTCAGGGCGGCACAGATACGCAGTATTTT
CASSPPGQGGTDTQYF
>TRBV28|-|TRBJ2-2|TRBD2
TGTGCCAGCAGTCTCCGACTAGCGGGAATCACCGGGGAGCTGTTTTTT
CASSLRLAGITGELFF
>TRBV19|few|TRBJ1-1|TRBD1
TGTGCCAGTAGTATCTTGACAGGGGTAGGCACTGAAGCTTTCTTT
CASSILTGVGTEAFF
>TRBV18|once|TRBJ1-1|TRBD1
TGTGCCAGCTCACCCACAGGGGGCTGGAACACTGAAGCTTTCTTT
CASSPTGGWNTEAFF
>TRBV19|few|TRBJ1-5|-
TGTGCCAGTAGTACTACGGAGGGCAATCAGCCCCAGCATTTT
CASSTTEGNQPQHF